This entry describes one TCR beta chain. The target of this receptor is not known. No base-level quality is on record; no much larger clone is a single base apart. This sample was taken from a study of control samples from healthy donors and cancer patients (dated by TCRdb to the early 2020s). From the cysteine through the phenylalanine, the CDR3 covers 14 amino acids. Kept here is only the CDR3 DNA, which spans 42 bases and is read in frame from base 1. The germline V gene yields MNHEY for CDR1 and SVGAGI for CDR2. V has 8 bases trimmed and J has 8 bases trimmed; junction bases matching no gene number 12. The library was obtained by the immunoSEQ multiplex PCR assay. This immuneACCESS table, as held by TCRdb, lists in-frame sequences with V and J called but not all clones. Of the missing ones, under half trace to an unresolved V gene in checked studies; the others have no known cause. The sample contains tens of thousands of clones, over 85% of them found a single time. Less than 6.5% of the sample is taken by the ten largest.

This TCR was sampled from a man between 60 and 70 years old with colorectal cancer. The specimen sequenced was PBMCs. The rearrangement joined TRBV6-5 to TRBJ2-1, and 7 junction bases match TRBD1. The nucleotide sequence is TGTGCCAGCGGGCCGGGACAGTTAGCAGATGAGCAGTTCTTC. Its translation reads: CASGPGQLADEQFF.